Given below is one T cell receptor (beta chain) in context. In the PCR, 60 Vbeta and 13 Jbeta primers were used. TCRdb's copy holds only in-frame clones and misses some; the assay was immunoSEQ multiplex PCR. This sample has about 160,000 clones; around 80% occur once, and the top ten carry approximately 4.5%. This record belongs to a study of cytomegalovirus exposure and HLA in healthy donors. CDR1 GTSNPN and CDR2 SVGIG come from the germline V gene (reference sequence). V shed 3 bases, J shed 6 bases, and the junction held 10 bases outside the gene matches. The CDR3 loop spans 14 amino acids. This chain links TRBV30 with TRBJ1-1, with TRBD1 matching over 7 bases. The clonotype originates from a man aged 40-49 years in good health and CMV-seronegative. The sample comprised PBMCs. The CDR3: CAWRDRPPLSEAFF. For the CDR3, the DNA is TGTGCCTGGAGGGACAGGCCTCCTCTCTCTGAAGCTTTCTTT. The whole variable domain, filled in from reference TRBV30 and TRBJ1-1, reads SQTIHQWPATLVQPVGSPLSLECTVEGTSNPNLYWYRQAAGRGLQLLFYSVGIGQISSEVPQNLSASRPQDRQFILSSKKLLLSDSGFYLCAWRDRPPLSEAFFGQGTRLTVV.